This T cell receptor beta chain was recovered during a study of blood T cell repertoires in COVID-19. As for the study in general: Material from acute and convalescent COVID-19 was sourced from the United States, Italy and Spain. From T cells, B-cell-depleted T cells, or PBMCs came the material, which was cDNA or gDNA.

Germline CDR1 is LGHDT and CDR2 is YNNKEL (reference sequence). With 4 bases clipped from V and 7 bases from J, the junction kept 5 bases outside the gene matches. This CDR3 spans 13 amino acids. In the study's own analysis: Amplifying reference gene primers gave estimates of nucleated cell counts. Data came from immunoSEQ multiplex PCR; TCRdb stores just in-frame clones and leaves some out. V, J and clone size were drawn from that table, and D and trimming were deduced from the DNA. This sample has 85,000 to 100,000 clones; 85% to 90% occur once, and the top ten carry about 2%. This clonotype was obtained from a man aged 50-60 years with COVID-19, enrolled during active disease. The sequenced sample consisted of peripheral blood. This sequence joins TRBV3-1 (or the pseudogene TRBV3-2) and TRBJ2-7, with 9 bases identical to TRBD1. CDR3 in amino acids: CASSRDRAGEQYF. CDR3 DNA: TGTGCCAGCAGCCGGGACAGGGCGGGGGAGCAGTACTTC.